This T cell receptor (beta chain) was identified in a study of blood T cell repertoires in COVID-19. Study details: Samples representing acute and convalescent COVID-19 were sourced from the United States, Italy and Spain.

Residents of 24 US areas, aged roughly 18 to 90 years, made up the participants. Grouping used clinical history reported by participants in a survey and questionnaire. V shed 0 bases and J 11 bases; nucleotides not matched to a gene: 9. This CDR3 spans 14 amino acids. CDR1 LGHDT and CDR2 YNNKEL come from the germline V gene (reference sequence). Original data processing: Amplification of reference gene primers provided the estimated nucleated cell counts. Profiled with immunoSEQ multiplex PCR; TCRdb holds only in-frame clones, not every one. That table gives V, J and clone size, and the DNA gave D and trimming. The table has 150,000 to 200,000 clones, roughly 88% seen once.

The chain carries TRBV3-1 (or the pseudogene TRBV3-2) and TRBJ1-1; TRBD1 matches 7 bases. Input material: PBMCs or T cells enriched from blood (not recorded which). The TCR sequence derives from a man aged 45-60 years who had recovered from COVID-19. In DNA form, the CDR3 reads TGTGCCAGCAGCCAAGAGGGGACAGTCTCCCGGGCTTTCTTT. Amino acids: CASSQEGTVSRAFF.